The 18 T cell receptor beta chains given below trace back to one sample, sequenced in a study of T cell repertoires in cytomegalovirus infection. One entry per CDR3 protein results from TCRdb running MiXCR on the reads. This repertoire shows hundreds of thousands of distinct CDR3 sequences, roughly 34% found once; its top ten account for 15% to 20%. Which antigens these TCRs recognize remains unknown. The material sequenced was cultured PBMCs, taken from culture after CMV antigen stimulation. The receptors come from a human donor in good health (CMV status not recorded). Some clones in this sample may be carry-over from other donors' samples.

The chain carries TRBV5-4 and TRBJ2-7; D is uncertain. This CDR3 has 14 residues. The germline CDR1 and CDR2 sequences are SGHNT and YYREEE (reference sequence). V shed 4 bases and J shed 12 bases, with 23 bases lying between them. The CDR3 loop is CASSPSVLLRGRYF. For the CDR3, the DNA is TGTGCCAGCAGCCCGTCGGTCCTTCTCCGTGGGCGGTACTTC.

The chain couples TRBV2 to TRBJ2-1, with D possibly TRBD2 on 7 matching bases. CDR1 and CDR2 from the germline V gene are SNHLY and FYNNEI. V was clipped by 9 bases and J by 10 bases, with 22 bases between them. This CDR3 has 14 amino acids. The CDR3 reads CASIRGGGPVEQFF. Here the CDR3 DNA reads TGTGCCAGTATTCGGGGAGGGGGGCCCGTGGAGCAGTTCTTC.

The chain couples TRBV6-5 to TRBJ2-1; D is unclear. Trimming cost V 6 bases and J 7 bases, with 16 bases left between them. CDR3 size: 14 residues. Germline CDR1 and CDR2: MNHEY and SVGAGI. The CDR3 sequence: CASSPYSARNEQFF. The CDR3 DNA sequence: TGTGCCAGCAGCCCTTATTCCGCCCGGAATGAGCAGTTCTTC.

The chain uses TRBV30 and TRBJ1-2; D not resolved. V lost 2 bases, J lost 6 bases, and 22 bases lay in between. Per the germline V gene, CDR1 is GTSNPN and CDR2 is SVGIG (reference sequence). This CDR3 comprises 16 residues. CDR3 protein: CAWSIYTFGLQDGYTF. The CDR3 DNA is TGTGCCTGGAGTATTTATACGTTTGGACTGCAGGATGGCTACACCTTC.

This chain uses TRBV12-3 or TRBV12-4 with TRBJ1-1; D call uncertain. CDR3 length: 12 residues. V was clipped by 7 bases and J by 1 base, with 7 bases between them. The CDR3 DNA reads TGTGCCAGCAAGCGGTCGAACACTGAAGCTTTCTTT. Protein sequence: CASKRSNTEAFF.

The genes are TRBV5-1 and TRBJ2-1; 10 bases are a match to TRBD2. J gave up 5 bases and V 4 bases, and 15 bases lay outside the gene matches. Germline CDR1 and CDR2: SGHRS and YFSETQ. This CDR3 comprises 18 residues. CDR3 sequence: CASSPAGGPFQTNNEQFF. CDR3 sequence (DNA): TGCGCCAGCAGCCCAGCGGGAGGGCCATTTCAGACGAACAATGAGCAGTTCTTC.

The chain joins TRBV6-5 to TRBJ1-2, with D possibly TRBD1 on 6 matching bases. The CDR3 length is 15 residues. Germline V gene lookup returns CDR1 MNHEY and CDR2 SVGAGI. V was clipped by 7 bases and J by 8 bases, with 23 bases between them. CDR3 DNA sequence: TGTGCCAGCAAACCCCTCGGGGGCCGGGCTCTCGGCTACACCTTC. This codes for CASKPLGGRALGYTF.

The chain has TRBV2 and TRBJ2-2, with a tentative D call TRBD2 (5 bases). Looked up from germline, CDR1 is SNHLY and CDR2 is FYNNEI. The CDR3 spans 14 residues. The ends were cut back, 4 bases at V and 0 bases at J, with 6 bases in the middle. The CDR3 here is CASSAGANTGELFF. In DNA, the CDR3 is TGTGCCAGCAGTGCCGGGGCGAACACCGGGGAGCTGTTTTTT.

This clonotype was recorded a few times. The chain couples TRBV7-2 to TRBJ2-1; 8 positions match TRBD2. The CDR3 consists of 16 residues. The V segment lost 0 bases and the J segment 6 bases; nucleotides outside the gene matches: 7. In germline, CDR1 is SGHTA, CDR2 FQGNSA. CDR3 in amino acids: CASSLARLAGTNEQFF. CDR3 nucleotide sequence: TGTGCCAGCAGCTTAGCGAGGTTAGCGGGAACCAATGAGCAGTTCTTC.

The genes are TRBV10-3 and TRBJ2-3; tentatively, D is TRBD1 or TRBD2 (5 bases each). This CDR3 comprises 12 residues. The germline gives CDR1 ENHRY, CDR2 SYGVKD. V lost 6 bases, J lost 5 bases, and 9 bases lay in between. CDR3 sequence: CAISQGRDTQYF. The CDR3 DNA sequence: TGTGCCATCAGCCAGGGACGAGATACGCAGTATTTT.

The chain has TRBV27 and TRBJ2-1; 8 bases agree with TRBD2. Germline assignment: CDR1 MNHEY and CDR2 SMNVEV (reference sequence). CDR3 length: 15 residues. The V gene end was trimmed by 1 base and the J gene end by 12 bases; junction bases not matched to a gene: 11. Written as DNA, the CDR3 is TGTGCCAGCAGTTTATACCCTCGGGGGGGATTGCGGCAGTTCTTC. It encodes CASSLYPRGGLRQFF.

This clonotype has just one count. This CDR3 is CASNKGVGQPQHF. The CDR3 DNA is TGTGCCAGCAACAAGGGGGTTGGTCAGCCCCAGCATTTT. The genes are TRBV7-6 and TRBJ1-5, with D tentatively TRBD1 (6 bases). V lost 7 bases to trimming and J lost 6 bases, with 13 bases between them. The germline CDR1 and CDR2 sequences are SGHVS and FNYEAQ. This CDR3 region has 13 residues.

This sequence joins TRBV7-8 and TRBJ2-2; 8 positions match TRBD2. Unmatched junction bases numbered 15, after V lost 2 bases and J lost 1 base. Germline V lookup: CDR1 SGHVS, CDR2 FQNEAQ. The CDR3 length is 20 residues. The CDR3 DNA reads as TGTGCCAGCAGCTTATTTTCCCCCTCTGCGGCGGGAGGGAACACCGGGGAGCTGTTTTTT. Its translation: CASSLFSPSAAGGNTGELFF.

V gene TRBV29-1 combines with J gene TRBJ2-4; D may be TRBD2 (5 bases). There are 11 residues in the CDR3. From germline, CDR1 is SQVTM and CDR2 ANQGSEA. Deletions cut 6 bases from V and 9 bases from J, with 12 bases between. This CDR3 is CSVLSGSIQYF. The CDR3 DNA is TGCAGCGTCCTCTCGGGGAGCATTCAGTACTTC.

This clonotype was counted only a few times. The chain links TRBV12-3 or TRBV12-4 to TRBJ1-1; TRBD1 agrees at 8 bases. Germline trimming cut 2 bases from V and 4 bases from J; bases unmatched to any gene: 0. This CDR3 region has 13 residues. CDR3 in amino acids: CASSLQGATEAFF. In DNA form, the CDR3 reads TGTGCCAGCAGTTTACAGGGGGCCACTGAAGCTTTCTTT.

This clonotype was recorded a few times. The chain carries TRBV6-2 or TRBV6-3 and TRBJ2-1, with D perhaps TRBD2 (5 bases). Germline V gene data show CDR1 as MNHEY and CDR2 as SVGEGT. The V gene lost 7 bases and the J gene lost 16 bases, with 20 bases spanning the gap. This CDR3 spans 12 amino acids. CDR3 region: CASTHGLPAIFF. CDR3 in DNA: TGTGCCAGCACCCACGGACTCCCGGCTATCTTCTTC.

V gene TRBV12-5 combines with J gene TRBJ2-1, with TRBD2 identical over 7 bases. Per the germline V gene, CDR1 is LGHNT and CDR2 is FRNRAP. V was clipped by 0 bases and J by 9 bases; unmatched bases: 14. CDR3 length: 17 amino acids. This CDR3 reads CASGLVLGEGHAGEQFF. In nucleotides, the CDR3 is TGTGCTAGTGGTTTGGTACTGGGGGAGGGCCACGCTGGTGAGCAGTTCTTC.

This clonotype was counted a few times. The genes are TRBV7-4 and TRBJ1-4, with no clear D. V lost 3 bases, J lost 8 bases, and 13 bases lay in between. Looked up from germline, CDR1 is SGHVT and CDR2 is SQSDAQ. This CDR3 has 14 residues. The CDR3 region has the DNA TGTGCCAGCAGCTTTTTGCGGGTCCGGGAAAAACTGTTTTTT. Translated: CASSFLRVREKLFF. The full variable domain, its missing parts supplied by reference TRBV7-4 and TRBJ1-4, is GAGVSQSPRYKVAKRGRDVALRCDSISGHVTLYWYRQTLGQGSEVLTYSQSDAQRDKSGRPSGRFSAERPERSVSTLKIQRTEQGDSAVYLCASSFLRVREKLFFGSGTQLSVL.